Sequencing of this T cell receptor beta chain was carried out in a study of identical twins. Study results and caveats: Alpha sequences out of frame and shared by twins had excess low generation probability. Memory repertoires lacked the insertion deficit that abundant cord blood beta clonotypes showed. One should note that invariant MAIT and iNKT cells could partly confound zero-insertion analyses.

This clonotype was seen only a few times. Its antigen remains unknown. CDR3 size: 12 residues. Per germline, CDR1 MNHNY and CDR2 SVGAGI (reference sequence). V dropped 6 bases and J dropped 6 bases, with 11 bases sitting between them. All donors were healthy, and all were Caucasian. In TCRdb, the 5' RACE reads were re-called with MiXCR into one record per CDR3 protein. This sample has around 240,000 distinct CDR3 sequences, with 5.5% to 7% found just once. These data were also reused for a study on yellow fever vaccine responses in identical twins.

Sequences were obtained from memory (CD45RO+) T cells sorted from blood. This rearrangement joins TRBV6-6 to TRBJ1-2; D gene ambiguous. The TCR sequence derives from a woman between 18 and 29 years old in good health. The CDR3 DNA reads as TGTGCCAGCAGAAAGATGACCCATGGCTACACCTTC. Translated: CASRKMTHGYTF.